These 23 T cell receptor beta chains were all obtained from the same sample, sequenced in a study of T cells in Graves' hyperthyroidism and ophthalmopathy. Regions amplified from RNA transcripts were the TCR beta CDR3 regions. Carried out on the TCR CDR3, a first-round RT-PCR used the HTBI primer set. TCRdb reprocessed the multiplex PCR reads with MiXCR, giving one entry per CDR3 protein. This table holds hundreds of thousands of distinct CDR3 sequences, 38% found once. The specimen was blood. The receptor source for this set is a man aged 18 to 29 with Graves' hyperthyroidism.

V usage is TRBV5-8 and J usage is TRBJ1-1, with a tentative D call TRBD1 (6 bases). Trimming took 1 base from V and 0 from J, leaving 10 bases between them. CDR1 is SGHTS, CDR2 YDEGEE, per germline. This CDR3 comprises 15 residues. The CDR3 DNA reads TGTGCCAGCAGCTTGACAGGGCGTATGAACACTGAAGCTTTCTTT. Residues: CASSLTGRMNTEAFF.

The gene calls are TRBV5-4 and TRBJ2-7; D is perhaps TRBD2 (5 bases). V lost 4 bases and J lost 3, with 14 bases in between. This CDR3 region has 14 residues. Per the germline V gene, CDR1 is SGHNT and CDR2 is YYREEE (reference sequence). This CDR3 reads CASSPDGEGYEQYF. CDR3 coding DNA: TGTGCCAGCAGCCCCGACGGAGAGGGCTACGAGCAGTACTTC.

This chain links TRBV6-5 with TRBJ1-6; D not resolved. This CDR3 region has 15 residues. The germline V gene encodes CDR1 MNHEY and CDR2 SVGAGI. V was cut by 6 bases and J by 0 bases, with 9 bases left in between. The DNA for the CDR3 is TGTGCCAGCAGCGTAGACAACTCCTATAATTCACCCCTCCACTTT. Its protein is CASSVDNSYNSPLHF.

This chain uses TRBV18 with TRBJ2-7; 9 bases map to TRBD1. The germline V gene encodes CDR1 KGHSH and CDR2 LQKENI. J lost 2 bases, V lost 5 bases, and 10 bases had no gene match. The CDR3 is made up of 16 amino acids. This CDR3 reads CASSSKVGTGTYEQYF. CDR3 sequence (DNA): TGTGCCAGCTCATCCAAAGTCGGGACAGGGACCTACGAGCAGTACTTC. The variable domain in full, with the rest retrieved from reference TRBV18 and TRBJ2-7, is NAGVMQNPRHLVRRRGQEARLRCSPMKGHSHVYWYRQLPEEGLKFMVYLQKENIIDESGMPKERFSAEFPKEGPSILRIQQVVRGDSAAYFCASSSKVGTGTYEQYFGPGTRLTVT.

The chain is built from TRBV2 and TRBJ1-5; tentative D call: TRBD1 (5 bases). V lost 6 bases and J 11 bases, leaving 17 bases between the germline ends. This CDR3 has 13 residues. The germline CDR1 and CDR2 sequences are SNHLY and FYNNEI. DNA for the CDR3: TGTGCCAGCAGACCTGACAGCCAAGAGACCCAGCATTTT. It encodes CASRPDSQETQHF.

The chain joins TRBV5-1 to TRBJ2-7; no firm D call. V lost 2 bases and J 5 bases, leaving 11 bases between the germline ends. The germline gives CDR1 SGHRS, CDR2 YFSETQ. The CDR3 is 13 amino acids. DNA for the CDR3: TGCGCCAGCAGCTTTGGCTTCCAGGACGAGCAGTACTTC. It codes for CASSFGFQDEQYF.

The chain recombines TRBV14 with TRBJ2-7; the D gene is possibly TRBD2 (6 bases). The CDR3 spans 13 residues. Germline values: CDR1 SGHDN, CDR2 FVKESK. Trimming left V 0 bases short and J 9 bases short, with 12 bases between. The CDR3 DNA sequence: TGTGCCAGCAGCCAAGATCGGGCGGGGAGGCAGTACTTC. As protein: CASSQDRAGRQYF.

CDR3 DNA sequence: TGTGCCAGCAGCGACACTGGGGGGCAGGAGATTAATTCACCCCTCCACTTT. Translating gives CASSDTGGQEINSPLHF. This chain uses TRBV7-9 with TRBJ1-6, with a weak D call TRBD1 (6 bases). V was clipped by 5 bases and J by 6 bases, with 20 bases between them. This CDR3 contains 17 residues. In germline, CDR1 is SEHNR, CDR2 FQNEAQ (reference sequence).

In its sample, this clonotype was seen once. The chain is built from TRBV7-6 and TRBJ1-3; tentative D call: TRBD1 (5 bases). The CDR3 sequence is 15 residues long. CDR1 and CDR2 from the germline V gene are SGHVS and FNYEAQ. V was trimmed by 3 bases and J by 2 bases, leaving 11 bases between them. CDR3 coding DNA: TGTGCCAGCAGCTTCGAGGGGAGGGCTGGAAACACCATATATTTT. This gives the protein CASSFEGRAGNTIYF. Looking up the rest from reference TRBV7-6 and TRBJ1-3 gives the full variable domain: GAGVSQSPRYKVTKRGQDVALRCDPISGHVSLYWYRQALGQGPEFLTYFNYEAQQDKSGLPNDRFSAERPEGSISTLTIQRTEQRDSAMYRCASSFEGRAGNTIYFGEGSWLTVV.

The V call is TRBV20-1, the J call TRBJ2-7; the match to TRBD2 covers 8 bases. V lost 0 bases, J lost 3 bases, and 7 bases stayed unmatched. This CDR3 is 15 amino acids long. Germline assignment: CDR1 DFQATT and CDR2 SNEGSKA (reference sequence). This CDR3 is CSARDEGSGDYEQYF. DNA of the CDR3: TGCAGTGCTAGAGATGAGGGTAGCGGGGACTACGAGCAGTACTTC.

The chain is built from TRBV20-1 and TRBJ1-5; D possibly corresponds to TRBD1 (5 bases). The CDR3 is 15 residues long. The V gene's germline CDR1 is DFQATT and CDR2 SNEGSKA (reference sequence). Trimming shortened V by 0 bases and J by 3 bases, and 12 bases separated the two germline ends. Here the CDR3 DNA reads TGCAGTGCTAGAGACGACAGAAAGAACAATCAGCCCCAGCATTTT. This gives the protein CSARDDRKNNQPQHF.

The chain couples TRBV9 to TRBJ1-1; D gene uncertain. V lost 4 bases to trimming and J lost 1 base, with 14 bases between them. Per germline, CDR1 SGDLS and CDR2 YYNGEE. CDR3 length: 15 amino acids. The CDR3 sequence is CASSQDGHKNTEAFF. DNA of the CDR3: TGTGCCAGCAGCCAAGATGGCCATAAGAACACTGAAGCTTTCTTT.

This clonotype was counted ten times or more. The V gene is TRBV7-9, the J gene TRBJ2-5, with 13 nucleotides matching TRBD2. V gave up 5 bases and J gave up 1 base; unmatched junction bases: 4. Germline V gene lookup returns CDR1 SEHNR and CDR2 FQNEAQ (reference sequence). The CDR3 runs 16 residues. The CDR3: CASSPGTSGAQETQYF. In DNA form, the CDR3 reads TGTGCCAGCAGCCCGGGGACTAGCGGGGCCCAAGAGACCCAGTACTTC.

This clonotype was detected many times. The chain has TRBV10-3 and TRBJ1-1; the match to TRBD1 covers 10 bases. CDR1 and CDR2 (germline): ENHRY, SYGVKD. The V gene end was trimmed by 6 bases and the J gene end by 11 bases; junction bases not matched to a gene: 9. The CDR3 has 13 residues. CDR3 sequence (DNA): TGTGCCATCAGCCCGGGACAGGGGTCGGAGGCTTTCTTT. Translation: CAISPGQGSEAFF.

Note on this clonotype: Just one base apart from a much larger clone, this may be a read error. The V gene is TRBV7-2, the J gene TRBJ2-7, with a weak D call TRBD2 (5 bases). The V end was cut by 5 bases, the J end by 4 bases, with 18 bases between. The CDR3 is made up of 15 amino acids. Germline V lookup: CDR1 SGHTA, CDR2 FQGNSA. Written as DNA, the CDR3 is TGTGCCAGCAGCGTCCGGGAAGGTAGAGGGTACGAGCAGTACTTC. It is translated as CASSVREGRGYEQYF.

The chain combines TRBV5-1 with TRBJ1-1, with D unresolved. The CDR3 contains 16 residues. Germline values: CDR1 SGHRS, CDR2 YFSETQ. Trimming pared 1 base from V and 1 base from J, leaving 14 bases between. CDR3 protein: CASSLMGVPTNTEAFF. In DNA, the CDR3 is TGCGCCAGCAGCTTGATGGGAGTACCAACGAACACTGAAGCTTTCTTT.

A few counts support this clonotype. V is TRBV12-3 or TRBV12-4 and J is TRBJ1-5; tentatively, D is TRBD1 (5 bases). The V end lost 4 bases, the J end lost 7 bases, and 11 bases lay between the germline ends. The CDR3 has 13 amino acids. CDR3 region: CASSSRGRQPQHF. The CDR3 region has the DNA TGTGCCAGCAGTTCGAGGGGCAGGCAGCCCCAGCATTTT.

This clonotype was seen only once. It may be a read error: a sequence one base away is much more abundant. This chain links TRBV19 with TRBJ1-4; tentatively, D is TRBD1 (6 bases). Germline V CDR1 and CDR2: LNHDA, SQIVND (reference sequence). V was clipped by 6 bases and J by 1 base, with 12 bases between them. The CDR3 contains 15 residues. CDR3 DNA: TGTGCCAGTAGCTTCGGGGGGCGAACTAATGAAAAACTGTTTTTT. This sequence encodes CASSFGGRTNEKLFF.

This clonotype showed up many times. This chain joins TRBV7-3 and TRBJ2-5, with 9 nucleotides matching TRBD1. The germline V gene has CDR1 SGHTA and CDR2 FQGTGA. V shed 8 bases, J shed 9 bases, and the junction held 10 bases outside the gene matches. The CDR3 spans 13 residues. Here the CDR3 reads CASGIMGQGAQYF. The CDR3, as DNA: TGTGCCAGCGGGATTATGGGACAGGGCGCCCAGTACTTC.

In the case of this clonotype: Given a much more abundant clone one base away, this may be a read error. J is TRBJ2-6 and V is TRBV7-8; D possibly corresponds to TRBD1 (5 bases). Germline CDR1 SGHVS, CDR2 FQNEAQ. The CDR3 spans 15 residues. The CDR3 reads CASSSSPSGANVLAF. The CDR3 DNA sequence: TGTGCCAGCAGCTCCTCGCCCTCTGGGGCCAACGTCCTGGCTTTC.

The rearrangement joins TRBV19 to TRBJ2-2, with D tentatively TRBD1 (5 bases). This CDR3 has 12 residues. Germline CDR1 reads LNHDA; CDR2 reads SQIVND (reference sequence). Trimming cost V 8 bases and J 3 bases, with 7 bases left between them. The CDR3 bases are TGTGCCAGTGAAGGGGACACCGGGGAGCTGTTTTTT. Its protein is CASEGDTGELFF.

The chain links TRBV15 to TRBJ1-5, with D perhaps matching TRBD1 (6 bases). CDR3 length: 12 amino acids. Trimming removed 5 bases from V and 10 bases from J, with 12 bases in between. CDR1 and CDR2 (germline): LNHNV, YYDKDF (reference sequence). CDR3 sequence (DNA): TGTGCCACCAGCTTTTACAGGGACCCCCAGCATTTT. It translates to CATSFYRDPQHF. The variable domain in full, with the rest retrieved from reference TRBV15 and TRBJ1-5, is DAMVIQNPRYQVTQFGKPVTLSCSQTLNHNVMYWYQQKSSQAPKLLFHYYDKDFNNEADTPDNFQSRRPNTSFCFLDIRSPGLGDTAMYLCATSFYRDPQHFGDGTRLSIL.

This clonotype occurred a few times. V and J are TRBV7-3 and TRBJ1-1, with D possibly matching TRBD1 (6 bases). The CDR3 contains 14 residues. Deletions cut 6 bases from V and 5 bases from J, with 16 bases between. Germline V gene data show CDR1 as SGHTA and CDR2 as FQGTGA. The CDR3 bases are TGTGCCAGCAGTCCAGGGGCGAGGAGGACTGAAGCTTTCTTT. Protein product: CASSPGARRTEAFF. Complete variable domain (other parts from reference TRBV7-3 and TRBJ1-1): GAGVSQTPSNKVTEKGKYVELRCDPISGHTALYWYRQSLGQGPEFLIYFQGTGAADDSGLPNDRFFAVRPEGSVSTLKIQRTERGDSAVYLCASSPGARRTEAFFGQGTRLTVV.